This is a list of T cell receptor beta chains from one sample in a study of early T cells in non-severe SARS-CoV-2 infection. Via MiXCR, TCRdb re-called the 5' RACE reads, giving one row per CDR3 protein. The sample carries 80,000 to 100,000 distinct CDR3 sequences, approximately 10% recorded once. The sequences come from whole blood, collected at baseline. Receptors originate from an adult who was a healthcare worker with PCR-confirmed SARS-CoV-2 infection or an uninfected control (not recorded which). The CDR3 runs from the conserved cysteine through the conserved F or W. The order of the fields is V gene, CDR3 protein.

v_call: TRBV27; cdr3_aa: CASSLAGAGGEQYF
v_call: TRBV20-1; cdr3_aa: CSAREIYGGREADTQYF
v_call: TRBV4-3; cdr3_aa: CASSDPGTVNTGELFF
v_call: TRBV7-2; cdr3_aa: CASSLEGSNEQFF
v_call: TRBV3-1; cdr3_aa: CASSQDEGYTGELFF
v_call: TRBV5-1; cdr3_aa: CASSSRTVNTGELFF
v_call: TRBV12-3/TRBV12-4; cdr3_aa: CASSLGYSGSYNEQFF
v_call: TRBV24-1; cdr3_aa: CATSDLITGELFF
v_call: TRBV7-2; cdr3_aa: CASSPGAGVGETQYF
v_call: TRBV6-2/TRBV6-3; cdr3_aa: CATAPTSGTYEQYF
v_call: TRBV19; cdr3_aa: CASSITWQSRGPQHF
v_call: TRBV5-8; cdr3_aa: CASSMYTGELFF
v_call: TRBV13; cdr3_aa: CASSLPPERGISYEQYF
v_call: TRBV2; cdr3_aa: CASSRQGNGELFF
v_call: TRBV7-3; cdr3_aa: CASSLHAGATEAFF
v_call: TRBV3-1; cdr3_aa: CASSLGTPDTQYF
v_call: TRBV7-2; cdr3_aa: CASSTSGLAGGETQYF
v_call: TRBV4-1; cdr3_aa: CASSLLPGQGANEQFF
v_call: TRBV2; cdr3_aa: CASRTGDPGYTF
v_call: TRBV5-5; cdr3_aa: CASSFGTGTQETQYF
v_call: TRBV29-1; cdr3_aa: CSVGQGDEKLFF
v_call: TRBV5-1; cdr3_aa: CASSLGDWGNQPQHF
v_call: TRBV12-3/TRBV12-4; cdr3_aa: CASSLRQQETQYF
v_call: TRBV24-1; cdr3_aa: CATSDQPDGNYGYTF
v_call: TRBV28; cdr3_aa: CASVGSNYGYTF
v_call: TRBV29-1; cdr3_aa: CSAKLAGPGNEQFF
v_call: TRBV3-1; cdr3_aa: CASSQDRGYTEAFF
v_call: TRBV12-3/TRBV12-4; cdr3_aa: CASSLISLTGEYTEAFF
v_call: TRBV6-1; cdr3_aa: CASSELGTTPYNEQFF
v_call: TRBV11-1; cdr3_aa: CASSLNAGLQGKTEAFF
v_call: TRBV7-8; cdr3_aa: CASSLRDRGPNEQFF
v_call: TRBV27; cdr3_aa: CASSGGTGPNYGYTF
v_call: TRBV7-2; cdr3_aa: CASSYPNTDTQYF
v_call: TRBV7-2; cdr3_aa: CASSFLSGELFF
v_call: TRBV5-5; cdr3_aa: CASSLQGDYEQYF